This T cell receptor (beta chain) was recorded in a study of human T cells and chemical hapten exposure. V lost 5 bases and J lost 6, with 14 bases in between. The germline gives CDR1 SGHTA, CDR2 FQGNSA. CDR3 size: 14 residues. Per the study methods: Individual samples carried between roughly 23,224 and 700,000 TCRs, with approximately 100,000 as the median. Via MiXCR, TCRdb re-called the RACE reads, giving one row per CDR3 protein. TCRdb's processing, not the study's, gives the V and J calls here. The sample carries about 120,000 distinct CDR3 sequences, roughly an eighth recorded once. This clonotype has more than one count but fewer than ten. Its antigen is currently unknown. Sample time point: patch test 1, 2 weeks after DPC sensitization. The treatment denotes: therapeutic diphenylcyclopropenone sensitization with weekly scalp DPC. Whole blood, unfractionated, served as the material for total RNA extraction.

General study results and limits: The donors suffered from alopecia, so their immune response may not match that of healthy people.

Sequencing was performed on whole blood, taken in connection with sensitization to the hapten diphenylcyclopropenone (DPC). The receptor's source is a man younger than 30 with alopecia areata. Some clones in this sample may be carry-over from other donors' samples. This chain uses TRBV7-2 with TRBJ2-1, with no clear D. CDR3 region: CASSRVVRVNEQFF. The CDR3 DNA sequence: TGTGCCAGCAGCCGCGTTGTTCGGGTCAATGAGCAGTTCTTC.